The 26 T cell receptor beta chains given below trace back to one sample, sequenced in a study of tumor and adjacent non-tumor tissue in lung cancer. No cell sorting was done before RNA was extracted from the tissue. More than 3 cm separated this lung sample from the edge of the tumor. A modified ARM-PCR protocol with three rounds of nested PCR amplified TCRbeta. Using its own MiXCR run on the multiplex PCR reads, TCRdb lists one record per CDR3 protein. The sample shows some 51,000 distinct CDR3 sequences, roughly two thirds of them seen only once. Sample: distant non-tumor lung tissue. The receptors here all came from a woman in her 70s with non-small cell lung cancer.

The chain links TRBV28 to TRBJ1-2; D unclear. The CDR3 runs 14 residues. Trimming removed 9 bases from V and 0 bases from J, with 14 bases in between. Germline CDR1 and CDR2: MDHEN and SYDVKM. CDR3 bases: TGTGCCAGAAGCCCCCACACATCTAACTATGGCTACACCTTC. This sequence encodes CARSPHTSNYGYTF.

Worth noting for this clonotype: The junction departs from the called germline gene at one end, perhaps through a read error. The chain carries TRBV5-4 and TRBJ2-3; D gene uncertain. The CDR3 has 15 residues. The germline V gene has CDR1 SGHNT and CDR2 YYREEE (reference sequence). CDR3 bases: TGTGCCAGCAGTGCAGAGTGGCGGAGCACGGATACGCAGTATTTT. This gives the protein CASSAEWRSTDTQYF.

This clonotype appeared many times. One end of the junction varies from germline; a read error may be responsible. This chain connects TRBV29-1 to TRBJ1-2; TRBD1 is a possible D gene (6 bases). Germline assignment: CDR1 SQVTM and CDR2 ANQGSEA. The CDR3 consists of 14 residues. CDR3 protein: CSVEDLGGTGGYTF. The DNA of the CDR3 is TGCAGCGTCGAAGACCTGGGGGGCACGGGTGGCTACACCTTC.

The chain couples TRBV29-1 to TRBJ2-7; perhaps D is TRBD1 or TRBD2 (6 bases each). Trimming left V 7 bases short and J 0 bases short, with 22 bases between. The CDR3 covers 16 residues. In germline, CDR1 is SQVTM, CDR2 ANQGSEA. The DNA of the CDR3 is TGCAGCGCAAATAGGTTGTGGGAGGACAGCTCCTACGAGCAGTACTTC. Translated: CSANRLWEDSSYEQYF.

CDR3 nucleotides: TGTGCCAGCACCCAGGCGGGGGCTCCAGATACGCAGTATTTT. Translating it yields CASTQAGAPDTQYF. The V gene is TRBV28, the J gene TRBJ2-3; D is perhaps TRBD2 (7 bases). Trimming took off 7 bases at V and 4 bases at J, with 15 bases between the two ends. Germline assignment: CDR1 MDHEN and CDR2 SYDVKM. The CDR3 is 14 amino acids.

In the case of this clonotype: A read error is possible here, since a much larger clone lies one base away. The missing conserved phenylalanine or tryptophan at the end of this CDR3 makes a read error likely. The V call is TRBV6-6, the J call TRBJ2-2, with D unresolved. Trimming cost V 0 bases and J 0 bases, with 5 bases left between them. Germline V lookup: CDR1 MNHNY, CDR2 SVGAGI (reference sequence). The CDR3 is made up of 15 amino acids. Here the CDR3 reads CASSYSRPNTGELFS. The CDR3 DNA follows: TGTGCCAGCAGTTACTCGAGACCGAACACCGGGGAGCTGTTTTCT.

J is TRBJ2-7 and V is TRBV5-1, with 7 bases aligning to TRBD1. The CDR3 consists of 16 residues. V dropped 0 bases and J dropped 5; count of bases not matched to a gene: 11. The V gene's germline CDR1 is SGHRS and CDR2 YFSETQ. The CDR3 reads CASSLEGQASSHEQYF. The CDR3 DNA follows: TGCGCCAGCAGCTTGGAAGGACAGGCGAGCTCACACGAGCAGTACTTC. Combining the CDR3 with reference TRBV5-1 and TRBJ2-7 gives the whole variable domain KAGVTQTPRYLIKTRGQQVTLSCSPISGHRSVSWYQQTPGQGLQFLFEYFSETQRNKGNFPGRFSGRQFSNSRSEMNVSTLELGDSALYLCASSLEGQASSHEQYFGPGTRLTVT.

A word on this clonotype: A read error may explain this, as a much larger clone is one base away. It is likely a read error, because the conserved phenylalanine at the end of the CDR3 is missing. No DNA is shown, since the ends of the CDR3 on it are uncertain; the CDR3 is the one TCRdb lists. The chain is built from TRBV25-1 and TRBJ2-5; the D call of TRBD2 is as the table states it, not checked on the DNA. Germline CDR1 is MGHDK and CDR2 is SYGVNS. The CDR3 length is 16 residues, termini included. The chain's CDR3 is CASSSADGAVGETQHI.

On this clonotype: This may arise from a read error, as a much more abundant clone is one base away. This rearrangement joins TRBV7-9 to TRBJ2-7; D might be TRBD2 (5 bases). V gave up 1 base and J gave up 3 bases, with 10 bases separating them. This CDR3 is built from 14 residues. Germline V CDR1 and CDR2: SEHNR, FQNEAQ (reference sequence). CDR3 in amino acids: CASSLDSGFYEQYF. DNA for the CDR3: TGTGCCAGCAGCTTAGATTCGGGGTTCTACGAGCAGTACTTC.

CDR3: CANSRTQGRVNTGELFF. CDR3 nucleotides: TGTGCCAACAGCAGAACGCAGGGGAGGGTGAACACCGGGGAGCTGTTTTTT. The chain combines TRBV6-1 with TRBJ2-2; D possibly corresponds to TRBD2 (7 bases). Trimming took 10 bases from V and 1 from J, leaving 22 bases between them. The CDR3 length is 17 residues. Looked up from germline, CDR1 is MNHNS and CDR2 is SASEGT.

This clonotype appeared many times. The chain is built from TRBV5-1 and TRBJ2-7, with 9 bases lining up with TRBD2. With 4 bases clipped from V and 4 bases from J, the junction kept 9 bases outside the gene matches. The length of the CDR3 is 15 residues. Germline V lookup: CDR1 SGHRS, CDR2 YFSETQ. CDR3 coding DNA: TGCGCCAGCAGCCCCGGGGTAGCGGGGGTATACGAGCAGTACTTC. Amino acid sequence: CASSPGVAGVYEQYF.

V is TRBV29-1 and J is TRBJ1-2; 7 nucleotides line up with TRBD1. Germline loops: CDR1 SQVTM, CDR2 ANQGSEA. CDR3 length: 14 residues. The trim removed 3 bases at V and 0 bases at J, leaving 4 bases unmatched. The CDR3 loop is CSVDGGGTNYGYTF. The CDR3 nucleotides are TGCAGCGTTGATGGAGGGGGCACTAACTATGGCTACACCTTC.

The rearrangement uses TRBV29-1 and TRBJ2-5; the D gene is possibly TRBD2 (5 bases). The V end lost 3 bases, the J end lost 8 bases, and 16 bases lay between the germline ends. The germline V gene encodes CDR1 SQVTM and CDR2 ANQGSEA. This CDR3 spans 13 amino acids. CDR3 in amino acids: CSVDRGNGDTQYF. Here the CDR3 DNA reads TGCAGCGTTGATCGAGGGAACGGTGATACCCAGTACTTC.

Points on this clonotype: The final CDR3 position lacks the conserved phenylalanine or tryptophan, pointing to a likely read error. V is TRBV6-5 and J is TRBJ2-7; a possible D gene is TRBD2 (5 bases). The CDR3 totals 14 residues. V was clipped by 4 bases and J by 4 bases, with 14 bases between them. Germline V gene lookup returns CDR1 MNHEY and CDR2 SVGAGI. The CDR3 region is CASSSRHPGYEQYS. The CDR3 DNA is TGTGCCAGCAGTTCTAGACATCCGGGGTACGAGCAGTACTCC.

Details on this clonotype: Germline is not matched at one junction end, which may reflect a read error. This chain uses TRBV6-6 with TRBJ1-6; 11 nucleotides match TRBD1. CDR3 size: 15 residues. Germline loops: CDR1 MNHNY, CDR2 SVGAGI (reference sequence). As DNA, the CDR3 is TGTGCCGGCAGTTGGACAGGGGGCTATAATTCACCCCGCCACTTT. It specifies CAGSWTGGYNSPRHF.

The rearrangement joins TRBV18 to TRBJ2-5; the D is unclear. Germline values: CDR1 KGHSH, CDR2 LQKENI. The CDR3 spans 15 residues. V lost 1 base to trimming and J lost 3 bases, with 12 bases between them. The CDR3: CASSPLLGVKETQYF. The CDR3 DNA follows: TGTGCCAGCTCACCACTTTTAGGTGTAAAAGAGACCCAGTACTTC.

This clonotype was picked up a small number of times. The chain joins TRBV21-1 to TRBJ2-7; the DNA was not compared with TRBD1, the D call given in the table. TRBV21-1 is a pseudogene locus. There are 13 residues in the CDR3. The chain's CDR3 is CASSKETGYEQYF. The CDR3, as DNA: TGTGCCAGCAGCAAGGAAACAGGATACGAGCAGTACTTC.

CDR3 amino acids: CASSFLAELNEQFF. CDR3 DNA sequence: TGCGCCAGCAGCTTCCTAGCGGAGCTTAATGAGCAGTTCTTC. The chain is built from TRBV5-1 and TRBJ2-1; 7 bases are shared with TRBD2. CDR3 length equals 14 residues. From germline, CDR1 is SGHRS and CDR2 YFSETQ. With V trimmed by 2 bases and J by 7 bases, 6 bases remained unmatched.

Comment on this clonotype: A junction boundary mismatches the germline segment, possibly from a read error. This rearrangement joins TRBV6-1 to TRBJ2-1, with TRBD1 identical over 8 bases. Per the germline V gene, CDR1 is MNHNS and CDR2 is SASEGT. CDR3 length: 14 residues. CDR3 loop: CASSKTGVNDEQSF. The CDR3 DNA is TGTGCCAGCAGTAAGACAGGGGTGAACGATGAGCAGTCCTTC.

Only a few counts were recorded for this clonotype. The rearrangement links TRBV28 to TRBJ2-5; either TRBD1 or TRBD2 may supply D (5 bases each). The germline V gene has CDR1 MDHEN and CDR2 SYDVKM. Trimming left V 4 bases short and J 4 bases short, with 16 bases between. CDR3 length: 15 residues. In DNA, the CDR3 is TGTGCCAGCAGTTCCCCGGGGCAGAGGGCAGAGACCCAGTACTTC. Its translation is CASSSPGQRAETQYF.

The sample holds a few counts of this clonotype. The chain is built from TRBV30 and TRBJ1-2; D uncertain. Between the trimmed V and J ends, which lost 2 bases and 4 bases, there was a span of 11 bases. The CDR3 covers 13 residues. Germline lookup yields CDR1 GTSNPN and CDR2 SVGIG (reference sequence). The CDR3 here is CAWSPEAGYGYTF. The CDR3 DNA reads TGTGCCTGGAGTCCAGAGGCAGGCTATGGCTACACCTTC.

This clonotype is a singleton in its sample. A much larger clone differs by one base, so this may be a read error. V gene TRBV20-1 combines with J gene TRBJ1-2; tentative D call: TRBD1 (6 bases). This CDR3 has 15 amino acids. In germline, CDR1 is DFQATT, CDR2 SNEGSKA (reference sequence). Trimming shortened V by 3 bases and J by 8 bases, and 22 bases separated the two germline ends. CDR3 loop: CSASGWVQGIYGYTF. DNA for the CDR3: TGCAGTGCTAGTGGCTGGGTACAGGGAATTTACGGCTACACCTTC.

About this clonotype: This is likely a read error, given that the CDR3 carries no conserved phenylalanine or tryptophan at its end. It is unclear where the CDR3 begins or ends on the DNA, so no DNA is shown, and the CDR3 is as TCRdb lists it. The chain joins TRBV6-1 to TRBJ2-5; the table's TRBD1 call for D was not verified on the DNA. The CDR3 extends over 17 residues, inclusive of both ends. In germline, CDR1 is MNHNS, CDR2 SASEGT. The CDR3 reads CASSELRDRYFQQTQYS.

Remarks on this clonotype: At one end the junction does not follow the germline gene, possibly because of a read error. The chain combines TRBV29-1 with TRBJ2-1; D gene uncertain. The CDR3 covers 14 residues. Germline V gene lookup returns CDR1 SQVTM and CDR2 ANQGSEA. The chain's CDR3 is CSLEPGFTYNERFF. In DNA form, the CDR3 reads TGCAGCCTCGAGCCCGGCTTTACCTACAATGAGCGGTTCTTC.

A remark on this clonotype: One junction end disagrees with the germline gene, perhaps due to a read error. The gene calls are TRBV4-1 and TRBJ1-5; 7 nucleotides line up with TRBD1. Germline CDR1 MGHRA, CDR2 YSYEKL. The CDR3 has 15 amino acids. As DNA, the CDR3 is TGTGTCAGCAGCCAGGCAGACAGGGAAGGTCAGCCCCAGCATTTT. Encoded protein: CVSSQADREGQPQHF.

This clonotype was counted a single time. The missing conserved phenylalanine or tryptophan at the end of this CDR3 makes a read error likely. The CDR3 reads CASSHERDTQYC. The CDR3 DNA follows: TGCGCCAGTAGCCATGAGAGGGATACGCAGTATTGT. The J gene is TRBJ2-3, the V gene TRBV4-1; D ambiguous. Germline V CDR1 and CDR2: MGHRA, YSYEKL. The CDR3 is 12 residues long.